The 13 T cell receptor beta chains given below trace back to one sample, sequenced in a study of blood T cell repertoires in COVID-19. Assay used: immunoSEQ multiplex PCR; TCRdb lists only in-frame clones, some missing. The data contain approximately 150,000 clones, 75% to 85% of them singletons. The sequencing sample was made of peripheral blood. The receptors here all came from a man aged 55-75 years with acute or convalescent COVID-19.

This clone was recorded a few times. The chain has TRBV10-2 and TRBJ2-1; D uncertain. The CDR3 sequence is 15 residues long. The germline V gene encodes CDR1 WSHSY and CDR2 SAAADI. The V and J ends lost 4 bases and 6 bases respectively, with 16 bases between them. CDR3 DNA: TGCGCCAGCAGTGTGATAACCGGGTTCTTCAATGAGCAGTTCTTC. Translated: CASSVITGFFNEQFF.

This clone showed up just once. The V and J genes are TRBV30 and TRBJ1-1, with a weak D call TRBD1 (5 bases). The germline V gene has CDR1 GTSNPN and CDR2 SVGIG (reference sequence). This CDR3 has 12 residues. The V end lost 2 bases, the J end lost 11 bases, and 15 bases lay between the germline ends. CDR3 nucleotides: TGTGCCTGGAGTAGGGGCCCGGGTTACGCTTTCTTT. Its protein product is CAWSRGPGYAFF.

This chain joins TRBV5-1 and TRBJ2-5, with D possibly matching TRBD2 (6 bases). The CDR3 length is 13 residues. V lost 5 bases and J 4 bases, leaving 12 bases between the germline ends. Germline V CDR1 and CDR2: SGHRS, YFSETQ. CDR3 protein: CASSRGGSETQYF. The CDR3 region has the DNA TGCGCCAGCAGTCGGGGAGGATCAGAGACCCAGTACTTC.

The J gene is TRBJ2-3, the V gene TRBV30; 7 bases fit TRBD2. The germline gives CDR1 GTSNPN, CDR2 SVGIG (reference sequence). The CDR3 is made up of 14 amino acids. Trimming cost V 3 bases and J 1 base; bases outside gene matches: 4. The CDR3 coding sequence is TGTGCCTGGAGCGATACTAGCGGCACAGATACGCAGTATTTT. Translated: CAWSDTSGTDTQYF.

This clone occurred a few times. The chain has TRBV9 and TRBJ2-1; D perhaps matches TRBD1 (5 bases). Trimming cost V 0 bases and J 8 bases, with 12 bases left between them. Germline V gene sequence: CDR1 SGDLS, CDR2 YYNGEE. CDR3 length: 14 residues. The chain's CDR3 is CASSVGGVGYEQFF. CDR3 nucleotide sequence: TGTGCCAGCAGCGTAGGGGGCGTGGGATATGAGCAGTTCTTC.

This rearrangement joins TRBV27 to TRBJ2-7; D is perhaps TRBD1 (6 bases). Germline-derived CDR1 and CDR2 are MNHEY and SMNVEV (reference sequence). Between the trimmed V and J ends, which lost 6 bases and 0 bases, there was a span of 15 bases. The CDR3 is 15 residues long. The CDR3 nucleotides read TGTGCCAGCAGCAGTAACAGGGACCCCTCCTACGAGCAGTACTTC. As protein: CASSSNRDPSYEQYF.

The CDR3 DNA is TGTGCCAGCAGCCCCCGGGTAGCGGAGACCCAGTACTTC. Translation: CASSPRVAETQYF. The rearrangement uses TRBV7-2 and TRBJ2-5, with TRBD2 as a possible D gene (5 bases). The CDR3 is made up of 13 amino acids. Germline loops: CDR1 SGHTA, CDR2 FQGNSA. Trimming left V 5 bases short and J 5 bases short, with 12 bases between.

The CDR3 coding sequence is TGTGCCAGCTCACCACCTCGGGCGGGAGCAGGCACAGATACGCAGTATTTT. This gives the protein CASSPPRAGAGTDTQYF. This sequence joins TRBV18 and TRBJ2-3; 7 bases match TRBD2. The CDR3 contains 17 residues. V was clipped by 0 bases and J by 1 base; unmatched bases: 7. Per the germline V gene, CDR1 is KGHSH and CDR2 is LQKENI.

This clone was counted only a few times. This chain connects TRBV10-1 to TRBJ2-1; TRBD2 is a possible D gene (5 bases). Germline V gives CDR1 WNHNN, CDR2 SYGVQD (reference sequence). Deletions cut 6 bases from V and 2 bases from J, with 14 bases between. The CDR3 consists of 15 residues. CDR3 in amino acids: CASRSDLDAYNEQFF. CDR3 sequence (DNA): TGCGCCAGCAGGTCGGACTTGGACGCCTACAATGAGCAGTTCTTC.

The chain couples TRBV7-9 to TRBJ2-2; a possible D gene is TRBD2 (5 bases). The germline V gene has CDR1 SEHNR and CDR2 FQNEAQ (reference sequence). The CDR3 spans 17 residues. The germline V and J ends were trimmed by 1 base and 6 bases, with 18 bases remaining between them. In nucleotides, the CDR3 is TGTGCCAGCAGCTTAGTAGGCATGGACTTTCCGGCCGGGGAGCTGTTTTTT. Protein product: CASSLVGMDFPAGELFF.

This sequence joins TRBV5-1 and TRBJ2-3, with 9 bases identical to TRBD1. The CDR3 extends over 15 amino acids. Germline loops: CDR1 SGHRS, CDR2 YFSETQ. The junction had 5 bases not matched to a gene; V was cut back by 2 bases and J by 4 bases. CDR3 coding DNA: TGCGCCAGCAGCTTCCGGGACAGGGAGGCAGATACGCAGTATTTT. It translates to CASSFRDREADTQYF.

As for this clone: Other DNA sequences in this sample translate to the same CDR3. The genes are TRBV27 and TRBJ2-1, with 8 bases that match TRBD2. V lost 6 bases and J lost 0; bases outside the gene matches: 7. The CDR3 consists of 16 residues. Germline V gene lookup returns CDR1 MNHEY and CDR2 SMNVEV (reference sequence). CDR3 in DNA: TGTGCCAGCAGCCAAGGACTAGCTGTCTCCTACAATGAGCAGTTCTTC. Its translation is CASSQGLAVSYNEQFF.

V usage is TRBV10-2 and J usage is TRBJ2-3, with TRBD1 matching 8 bases. This CDR3 has 12 amino acids. Trimming took 6 bases from V and 4 from J; bases not matched to a gene: 0. The germline gives CDR1 WSHSY, CDR2 SAAADI. The CDR3 DNA is TGCGCCAGCAGCAGGGGGCCAGATACGCAGTATTTT. Protein: CASSRGPDTQYF.